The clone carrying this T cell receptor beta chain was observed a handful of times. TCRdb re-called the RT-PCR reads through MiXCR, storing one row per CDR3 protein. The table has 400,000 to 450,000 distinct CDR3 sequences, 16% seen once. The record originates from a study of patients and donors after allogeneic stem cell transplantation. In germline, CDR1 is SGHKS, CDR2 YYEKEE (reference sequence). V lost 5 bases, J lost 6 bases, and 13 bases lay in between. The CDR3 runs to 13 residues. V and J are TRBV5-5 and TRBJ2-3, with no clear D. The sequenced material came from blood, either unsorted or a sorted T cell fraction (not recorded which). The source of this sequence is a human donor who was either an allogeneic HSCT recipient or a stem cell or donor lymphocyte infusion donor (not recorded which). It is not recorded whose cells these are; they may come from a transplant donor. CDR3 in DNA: TGTGCCAGCAGACCCTACGGGTGGGATACGCAGTATTTT. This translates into CASRPYGWDTQYF.